This T cell receptor (beta chain) was captured by sequencing in a study of OX40 agonist ivuxolimab in advanced cancers. For the study in its entirety: Ivuxolimab was an agonistic, fully human IgG2 monoclonal antibody directed against OX40 (CD134), a costimulatory receptor. Intravenous ivuxolimab was administered to patients every 2 weeks at six dose levels: 0.01, 0.1, 0.3, 1.5, 3 and 10 mg/kg. Of the approximately 53 patients in dose escalation, some 20 had hepatocellular carcinoma, about 15 had melanoma, 9 had renal cell carcinoma and 9 had head and neck cancer. In the dose-escalation cohort, 82.7% of patients were male, and the mean age was around 60 years, with a range of 23 to 79. Patients were allowed to have had prior anti-PD-1, anti-PD-L1 or anti-CTLA-4 therapy, and around 40% of the dose-escalation patients had previously received checkpoint inhibitors. Partial responses occurred in three dose-escalation patients: two with cutaneous melanoma and one with hepatocellular carcinoma. Peripheral TCRbeta sequencing aimed to test whether ivuxolimab altered TCR sequence diversity and caused clonal T-cell expansion. The paper describes the monotherapy dose-escalation part (N ≈ 51 patients) of the phase I trial of ivuxolimab. What the research found in general, with its limitations: After ivuxolimab, expanded clones were on average more numerous among CD8+ T cells than among CD4+ T cells. At doses from 0.1 to 3.0 mg/kg, clonal expansion was seen in both CD4+ and CD8+ blood T cells between baseline and week 6. In the 0.1-3.0 mg/kg groups, partial responders had among the lowest normalized peripheral clonal expansion, particularly in CD8+ T cells. Low levels of normalized T-cell clonal expansion were also seen in some nonresponding patients. The antigen specificity of the peripheral T cells that underwent clonal expansion was not determined.

V loses 5 bases at its end and J loses 5 bases; junction bases beyond the gene matches: 14. CDR1 MDHEN and CDR2 SYDVKM are derived from the germline V gene. The CDR3 spans 16 residues, from the cysteine through the phenylalanine. Only CDR3 DNA is held: 48 bases, read in frame from base 1. Genomic DNA was extracted from sorted cells for sequencing of the TCRbeta CDR3 region. The immunoSEQ Assay was used for sequencing of TCRbeta CDR3 regions. TCRdb took over this immuneACCESS table, retaining in-frame rearrangements with V and J assigned. Such tables are incomplete; in checked studies, under half of the missing clones stem from an unresolved V gene, and the remainder is unexplained. This sample gives fewer than 95,000 clones in total; about 80% of them show up just once. The ten largest clones add up to more than 6% of the sample. As regards this clone: Its binding antigen is unknown. Base qualities are not recorded, but no much larger clone differs from it by a single base.

Patients with autoimmune disease history or receiving systemic immunosuppression were excluded from the trial. Peripheral blood for TCR sequencing was collected from all dose cohorts at baseline, on cycle 4 day 1, and on cycle 7 day 1. The samples were taken from a phase I, first-in-human, multicenter, open-label dose-escalation trial of ivuxolimab. Adults with locally advanced or metastatic head and neck squamous cell, hepatocellular, melanoma or renal cell carcinoma were enrolled in the trial. CD4+ and CD8+ T cells were sorted separately from peripheral blood before TCR sequencing. The sequences come from CD4+ or CD8+ T cells sorted from blood, collected in a trial of the OX40 agonist ivuxolimab. This TCR derives from an adult with an advanced solid tumor such as melanoma, head and neck, liver or kidney cancer. The chain links TRBV28 with TRBJ1-2; 7 central nucleotides agree with TRBD1. The DNA reads TGTGCCAGCAGTCCCTACCTGACAGGGTCGGGGTATGGCTACACCTTC. It translates to CASSPYLTGSGYGYTF.